A selection of T cell receptor beta chains follows, all from one sample in a study of beta chain features in type 1 diabetes. This table comes from immunoSEQ multiplex PCR, and its TCRdb copy is limited to in-frame clones, with some not included. The data contain about 180,000 clones, roughly an eighth of them singletons. Sample: central memory CD4+ T cells from blood. These receptor sequences come from a woman under 30 in good health. The CDR3 runs from the conserved cysteine through the conserved F or W. The order of the fields is D gene, V gene, J gene, clone size, CDR3 DNA, CDR3 protein. A D gene is named only where the DNA matches it firmly. Clone size is given for some rows only: seen once, a few or many times, or a class if the clone is expanded.

NA,TRBV7-3,TRBJ1-1,NA,TGTGCCAGCAGCTTAACCCGGGACTTGAACACTGAAGCTTTCTTT,CASSLTRDLNTEAFF
TRBD2,TRBV7-2,TRBJ2-6,few,TGTGCCAGCAGCTTAGCCCCGGGCGGGAGGGGTGGGGCCAACGTCCTGACTTTC,CASSLAPGGRGGANVLTF
NA,TRBV7-9,TRBJ2-7,NA,TGTGCCAGCAGCTTTTGGGCCGGAGGCGAAGAGCAGTACTTC,CASSFWAGGEEQYF
TRBD2,TRBV4-1,TRBJ2-1,NA,TGCGCCAGCAGCCAAGAGACTAGCGGTCTCAATGAGCAGTTCTTC,CASSQETSGLNEQFF
NA,TRBV5-4,TRBJ1-5,few,TGTGCCAGCAGCCGGCCGGGAGCAAATCAGCCCCAGCATTTT,CASSRPGANQPQHF
TRBD1,TRBV7-7,TRBJ2-5,NA,TGTGCTAGCAGCTCCCTGGACAGGGGGCAAGAGACCCAGTACTTC,CASSSLDRGQETQYF
NA,TRBV7-9,TRBJ1-1,few,TGTGCCAGTACCAACTCGGGGGGCGGGACTGAAGCTTTCTTT,CASTNSGGGTEAFF
TRBD2,TRBV18,TRBJ2-3,few,TGTGCCAGCTCACCAACGGCGGGAGTGAAAGATACGCAGTATTTT,CASSPTAGVKDTQYF
TRBD1,TRBV30,TRBJ2-3,NA,TGTGCCTGGAGTCGGGGACAGGGTAACACAGATACGCAGTATTTT,CAWSRGQGNTDTQYF
NA,TRBV4-2,TRBJ2-1,few,TGTGCCAGCAGCCAAGATTGGATGACTAGGGTAGGGATCTACAATGAGCAGTTCTTC,CASSQDWMTRVGIYNEQFF
NA,TRBV28,TRBJ2-1,NA,TGTGCCAGCAGACCAAATACCCAAGCGGCCCATAAGCGGTTCTTC,CASRPNTQAAHKRFF
TRBD1,TRBV4-3,TRBJ2-5,NA,TGCGCCAGCAGCCAAGACCGGACAGGGGGCGGTGAGACCCAGTACTTC,CASSQDRTGGGETQYF
NA,TRBV25-1,TRBJ2-3,NA,TGTGCCAGCAGTGATCTGCGGGGCACAGATACGCAGTATTTT,CASSDLRGTDTQYF
TRBD2,TRBV5-1,TRBJ2-1,few,TGCGCCAGCAGCTTGGAGCGGGAGGGACGAGGTGAGCAGTTCTTC,CASSLEREGRGEQFF
TRBD1,TRBV7-3,TRBJ2-5,NA,TGTGCCAGCAGCCCCTGGGCAGGGAGACAGGGGCAAGAGACCCAGTACTTC,CASSPWAGRQGQETQYF
NA,TRBV7-9,TRBJ2-7,NA,TGTGCCAGCAGCTTAGAGGCGGGGGCCGGGTACGAGCAGTACTTC,CASSLEAGAGYEQYF
TRBD2,TRBV4-1,TRBJ2-7,NA,TGTGCCAGCAGCCAAGTGGACCGCGGGGGCGAGCAGTACTTC,CASSQVDRGGEQYF
TRBD1,TRBV5-4,TRBJ2-7,few,TGTGCCAGCAGCTTGGTCATGGGGGGACAGGGCGGCGAGCAGTACTTC,CASSLVMGGQGGEQYF
NA,TRBV11-1,TRBJ2-1,NA,TGTGCCAGCAGCTTAAGGCCCCGGGGAGGCTCCTACAATGAGCAGTTCTTC,CASSLRPRGGSYNEQFF
NA,TRBV10-3,TRBJ1-5,few,TGTGCCATTAGTCTGGGGGGGGATCAGCCCCAGCATTTT,CAISLGGDQPQHF
NA,TRBV4-2,TRBJ2-7,NA,TGTGCCAGCAGCCAAATAGCGGCAAGCTCCTACGAGCAGTACTTC,CASSQIAASSYEQYF
NA,TRBV5-1,TRBJ2-7,few,TGCGCCAGCAGCTTGGGGCCGGGGAACTACGAGCAGTACTTC,CASSLGPGNYEQYF